These 30 T cell receptor beta chains share one sample of origin, sequenced in a study of cytomegalovirus exposure and HLA in healthy donors. The assay was immunoSEQ multiplex PCR, and TCRdb's table has in-frame clones only and misses some. Among about 71,000 clones listed, about 94% were seen once. The sample comprised PBMCs. The receptors originated from a man aged 18 to 30 in good health and CMV-seropositive.

The chain links TRBV6-4 to TRBJ2-3, with 13 positions matching TRBD2. Germline loops: CDR1 MRHNA, CDR2 SNTAGT. This CDR3 is 16 amino acids long. After removal of 4 bases from V and 2 bases from J, the junction contained 3 bases not matched to a gene. The CDR3 is CASSATSGGATDTQYF. The CDR3 bases are TGTGCCAGCAGTGCCACTAGCGGGGGGGCCACAGATACGCAGTATTTT.

This clone was picked up one time. The chain combines TRBV19 with TRBJ2-2; D may be TRBD1 (5 bases). This CDR3 region has 14 residues. Per germline, CDR1 LNHDA and CDR2 SQIVND (reference sequence). Between the trimmed V and J ends, which lost 3 bases and 2 bases, there was a span of 7 bases. The DNA of the CDR3 is TGTGCCAGTAGTATTCAGGGAAACACCGGGGAGCTGTTTTTT. Translation: CASSIQGNTGELFF.

The V and J genes are TRBV2 and TRBJ1-3; D ambiguous. The CDR3 runs to 12 residues. Germline V gives CDR1 SNHLY, CDR2 FYNNEI. Trimming left V 6 bases short and J 4 bases short, with 7 bases between. CDR3: CASRGSGNTIYF. The CDR3 DNA reads TGTGCCAGCAGGGGCAGCGGAAACACCATATATTTT.

This clone was seen a handful of times. The junction departs from the called germline gene at one end, perhaps through a read error. The chain combines TRBV2 with TRBJ1-4, with D maybe TRBD1 (5 bases). The CDR3 runs to 12 residues. Germline CDR1 reads SNHLY; CDR2 reads FYNNEI. CDR3 protein: CASSGYGNGTHF. CDR3 nucleotide sequence: TGTGCCAGCAGTGGGTATGGGAACGGGACTCATTTT.

This chain joins TRBV30 and TRBJ2-7; TRBD2 matches at 7 bases. CDR1 and CDR2 from the germline V gene are GTSNPN and SVGIG (reference sequence). The V gene end was trimmed by 0 bases and the J gene end by 3 bases; junction bases not matched to a gene: 2. This CDR3 region has 13 residues. CDR3 coding DNA: TGTGCCTGGAGTGTTGGGGGGGGCTACGAGCAGTACTTC. Translated: CAWSVGGGYEQYF. Together with reference TRBV30 and TRBJ2-7, the CDR3 gives the full variable domain: SQTIHQWPATLVQPVGSPLSLECTVEGTSNPNLYWYRQAAGRGLQLLFYSVGIGQISSEVPQNLSASRPQDRQFILSSKKLLLSDSGFYLCAWSVGGGYEQYFGPGTRLTVT.

This chain links TRBV6-1 with TRBJ1-6; D perhaps matches TRBD1 (5 bases). V was trimmed by 0 bases and J by 9 bases, leaving 9 bases between them. The CDR3 is made up of 14 amino acids. Germline V gene lookup returns CDR1 MNHNS and CDR2 SASEGT. CDR3 sequence: CASSEAQGGSPLHF. In nucleotides, the CDR3 is TGTGCCAGCAGTGAAGCCCAGGGAGGTTCACCCCTCCACTTT.

V gene TRBV6-1 combines with J gene TRBJ2-5; 8 nucleotides line up with TRBD2. Germline values: CDR1 MNHNS, CDR2 SASEGT. Unmatched junction bases numbered 9, after V lost 4 bases and J lost 5 bases. The CDR3 sequence is 15 residues long. The CDR3 sequence is CASSAGLAGRETQYF. The CDR3 DNA is TGTGCCAGCAGTGCGGGCCTAGCGGGCAGGGAGACCCAGTACTTC.

J is TRBJ1-1 and V is TRBV30; no reliable D call. The CDR3 loop spans 15 amino acids. Trimming stripped 3 bases from V and 0 bases from J, with 14 bases between. The germline V gene has CDR1 GTSNPN and CDR2 SVGIG (reference sequence). The CDR3 reads CAWRGRSPLNTEAFF. CDR3 nucleotide sequence: TGTGCCTGGAGGGGGAGGTCCCCCCTGAACACTGAAGCTTTCTTT.

The chain recombines TRBV5-1 with TRBJ2-7; 7 nucleotides line up with TRBD1. With V trimmed by 2 bases and J by 2 bases, 4 bases remained unmatched. CDR1 is SGHRS and CDR2 is YFSETQ in the germline V gene. The CDR3 has 14 residues. The CDR3 DNA reads as TGCGCCAGCAGCTTAGACAGGGCTACCTACGAGCAGTACTTC. Translated, it gives CASSLDRATYEQYF.

The J gene is TRBJ1-2, the V gene TRBV10-3; TRBD1 is a possible D gene (6 bases). The V and J ends lost 2 bases and 4 bases respectively, with 11 bases between them. CDR1 ENHRY and CDR2 SYGVKD come from the germline V gene. The CDR3 contains 14 residues. The CDR3 loop is CAISENRDRYGYTF. The CDR3 DNA is TGTGCCATCAGTGAGAACAGGGATCGCTATGGCTACACCTTC.

Only one count was recorded for this clone. J is TRBJ1-4 and V is TRBV18, with 9 nucleotides matching TRBD1. This CDR3 contains 14 residues. CDR1 and CDR2 from the germline V gene are KGHSH and LQKENI. The ends lost 8 bases at V and 4 bases at J; junction bases unmatched: 5. The CDR3 DNA follows: TGTGCCAGCCAGCCGGGACAGGGTAATGAAAAACTGTTTTTT. Translating it yields CASQPGQGNEKLFF.

In this sample, this clone turned up once. The genes are TRBV5-6 and TRBJ2-1; possibly TRBD2 for D (6 bases). With 1 base removed from V and 4 bases from J, the gap between germline ends came to 15 bases. Germline CDR1 reads SGHDT; CDR2 reads YYEEEE. This CDR3 contains 16 residues. CDR3 amino acids: CASSLRSGVRYNEQFF. In DNA form, the CDR3 reads TGTGCCAGCAGCTTGAGGTCGGGAGTCAGGTACAATGAGCAGTTCTTC.

The chain uses TRBV19 and TRBJ1-3; D unresolved. The germline CDR1 and CDR2 sequences are LNHDA and SQIVND (reference sequence). The ends were cut back, 5 bases at V and 2 bases at J, with 7 bases in the middle. The CDR3 length is 13 residues. The chain's CDR3 is CASSGQPGNTIYF. In nucleotides, the CDR3 is TGTGCCAGTAGTGGGCAGCCTGGAAACACCATATATTTT.

This chain uses TRBV27 with TRBJ2-1, with 9 bases that match TRBD2. Germline-derived CDR1 and CDR2 are MNHEY and SMNVEV (reference sequence). Unmatched junction bases numbered 8, after V lost 5 bases and J lost 15 bases. This CDR3 is built from 12 residues. The CDR3 spells CASSTRGRVGFF. The CDR3 coding sequence is TGTGCCAGCAGTACTCGCGGGAGGGTGGGGTTCTTC.

V gene TRBV7-2 combines with J gene TRBJ2-3, with 8 positions matching TRBD2. The J segment lost 5 bases and the V segment lost 5 bases, leaving 12 bases of the junction unmatched. CDR3 length: 16 residues. Germline V gene lookup returns CDR1 SGHTA and CDR2 FQGNSA. The CDR3, as DNA: TGTGCCAGCAGCCGGTTTAGCGGGGTAGCGGGAGATACGCAGTATTTT. Amino acids: CASSRFSGVAGDTQYF.

CDR3 bases: TGTGCCAGCAGTACTGTCCGGGGGTCCGGGGCCAACGTCCTGACTTTC. Translating it yields CASSTVRGSGANVLTF. The chain combines TRBV25-1 with TRBJ2-6; tentatively, D is TRBD2 (6 bases). Germline loops: CDR1 MGHDK, CDR2 SYGVNS. The V end was cut by 5 bases, the J end by 4 bases, with 15 bases between. The CDR3 runs 16 residues.

This sequence joins TRBV11-2 and TRBJ1-1; D perhaps matches TRBD1 (5 bases). Trimming stripped 0 bases from V and 1 base from J, with 12 bases between. Germline lookup yields CDR1 SGHAT and CDR2 FQNNGV. This CDR3 region has 16 residues. CDR3 protein: CASSLEPGGWNTEAFF. The CDR3 DNA reads TGTGCCAGCAGCTTAGAACCGGGGGGGTGGAACACTGAAGCTTTCTTT.

CDR3 DNA sequence: TGTGCCAGCGACACGACAGGGGGCTTAAACATTCAGTACTTC. This codes for CASDTTGGLNIQYF. The gene calls are TRBV6-1 and TRBJ2-4; 10 bases fit TRBD1. The CDR3 has 14 residues. The trim removed 8 bases at V and 6 bases at J, leaving 7 bases unmatched. CDR1 and CDR2 (germline): MNHNS, SASEGT.

The CDR3 DNA sequence: TGTGCCAGCAGTGAGGGGGGGCTGGAATCACCCCTCCACTTT. Amino acids: CASSEGGLESPLHF. This rearrangement joins TRBV6-1 to TRBJ1-6; possible D gene TRBD1, 6 bases. Germline V gene data show CDR1 as MNHNS and CDR2 as SASEGT. CDR3 length: 14 amino acids. Trimming stripped 3 bases from V and 10 bases from J, with 13 bases between.

The rearrangement links TRBV7-8 to TRBJ2-5; 7 bases map to TRBD2. Germline-derived CDR1 and CDR2 are SGHVS and FQNEAQ. CDR3 size: 16 residues. Trimming at V came to 7 bases and at J to 3 bases, leaving 14 bases not matched to a gene. The CDR3 is CASTLGSGALKETQYF. In nucleotides, the CDR3 is TGTGCCAGCACCCTCGGCAGCGGGGCCCTTAAAGAGACCCAGTACTTC.

This clone was seen once. The gene calls are TRBV2 and TRBJ2-3; 8 bases map to TRBD2. The CDR3 is 15 amino acids. Germline V gene sequence: CDR1 SNHLY, CDR2 FYNNEI. Trimming at V came to 6 bases and at J to 4 bases, leaving 9 bases not matched to a gene. CDR3 loop: CASSASGRSADTQYF. CDR3 nucleotide sequence: TGTGCCAGCAGCGCGAGCGGGAGAAGTGCAGATACGCAGTATTTT.

The chain joins TRBV27 to TRBJ2-2; D is possibly TRBD2 (6 bases). Trimming took 7 bases from V and 1 from J, leaving 19 bases between them. The germline CDR1 and CDR2 sequences are MNHEY and SMNVEV (reference sequence). The CDR3 loop spans 17 amino acids. The CDR3 sequence: CASTSFTLAENTGELFF. The CDR3 DNA reads as TGTGCCAGCACCTCATTCACACTAGCAGAGAACACCGGGGAGCTGTTTTTT.

V and J are TRBV18 and TRBJ1-2; 7 positions agree with TRBD1. V lost 1 base to trimming and J lost 2 bases; unmatched junction nucleotides: 1. The CDR3 sequence is 14 residues long. Germline V gives CDR1 KGHSH, CDR2 LQKENI. The CDR3 DNA reads as TGTGCCAGCTCACCACAGGGGGCCAACTATGGCTACACCTTC. Encoded protein: CASSPQGANYGYTF.

V usage is TRBV6-1 and J usage is TRBJ2-7; weak D call: TRBD2 (6 bases). V lost 6 bases and J 6 bases, leaving 18 bases between the germline ends. The CDR3 length is 14 residues. The germline gives CDR1 MNHNS, CDR2 SASEGT. CDR3 sequence reads: CASSRGTVATEQYF. CDR3 DNA sequence: TGTGCCAGCAGCCGCGGGACCGTGGCCACCGAGCAGTACTTC.

CDR3 sequence reads: CASSLGGLGVGLRPEAFF. As DNA, the CDR3 is TGTGCCAGCAGCTTAGGCGGGTTAGGTGTAGGGTTGAGGCCTGAAGCTTTCTTT. The chain recombines TRBV7-2 with TRBJ1-1; D is unresolved. The germline V and J ends were trimmed by 1 base and 6 bases, with 24 bases remaining between them. The CDR3 is made up of 18 amino acids. Germline loops: CDR1 SGHTA, CDR2 FQGNSA. Drawing the rest from reference TRBV7-2 and TRBJ1-1, the complete variable domain is GAGVSQSPSNKVTEKGKDVELRCDPISGHTALYWYRQSLGQGLEFLIYFQGNSAPDKSGLPSDRFSAERTGGSVSTLTIQRTQQEDSAVYLCASSLGGLGVGLRPEAFFGQGTRLTVV.

This clone appeared once. The rearrangement joins TRBV28 to TRBJ2-1, with 7 bases lining up with TRBD1. The CDR3 totals 12 residues. V lost 5 bases to trimming and J lost 15 bases; unmatched junction nucleotides: 10. The V gene's germline CDR1 is MDHEN and CDR2 SYDVKM. As DNA, the CDR3 is TGTGCCAGCAGTCGTGACAGGGCTCCGGGGTTCTTC. Translating gives CASSRDRAPGFF.

The chain links TRBV4-1 to TRBJ2-7, with 7 bases identical to TRBD1. CDR1 and CDR2 from the germline V gene are MGHRA and YSYEKL. This CDR3 is built from 14 residues. Trimming took 1 base from V and 3 from J; bases not matched to a gene: 3. Here the CDR3 reads CASSQGAGGYEQYF. The CDR3 DNA is TGCGCCAGCAGCCAAGGCGCAGGGGGCTACGAGCAGTACTTC.

This clone was seen a handful of times. The chain uses TRBV7-9 and TRBJ2-5; D ambiguous. Germline CDR1 reads SEHNR; CDR2 reads FQNEAQ (reference sequence). CDR3 size: 14 residues. Trimming stripped 1 base from V and 5 bases from J, with 11 bases between. The CDR3 region has the DNA TGTGCCAGCAGCTTAGGAGGCGGCATTGAGACCCAGTACTTC. Residues: CASSLGGGIETQYF.

On this clone: One end of the junction fails to match germline, which may point to a read error. This sequence joins TRBV4-2 and TRBJ2-1; 8 bases are shared with TRBD2. The CDR3 runs 16 residues. The germline gives CDR1 LGHNA, CDR2 YNFKEQ. The CDR3 bases are TGTGCCAGCAGCCACCGCGGGGGGTACTCCGACAATGAGCAGTTCTTC. Its protein is CASSHRGGYSDNEQFF.

The rearrangement links TRBV9 to TRBJ2-3; 7 positions agree with TRBD1. Unmatched junction bases numbered 5, after V lost 3 bases and J lost 4 bases. Germline CDR1 reads SGDLS; CDR2 reads YYNGEE. The CDR3 is 14 amino acids. CDR3 residues: CASSGFQGADTQYF. Here the CDR3 DNA reads TGTGCCAGCAGCGGATTCCAGGGGGCAGATACGCAGTATTTT.